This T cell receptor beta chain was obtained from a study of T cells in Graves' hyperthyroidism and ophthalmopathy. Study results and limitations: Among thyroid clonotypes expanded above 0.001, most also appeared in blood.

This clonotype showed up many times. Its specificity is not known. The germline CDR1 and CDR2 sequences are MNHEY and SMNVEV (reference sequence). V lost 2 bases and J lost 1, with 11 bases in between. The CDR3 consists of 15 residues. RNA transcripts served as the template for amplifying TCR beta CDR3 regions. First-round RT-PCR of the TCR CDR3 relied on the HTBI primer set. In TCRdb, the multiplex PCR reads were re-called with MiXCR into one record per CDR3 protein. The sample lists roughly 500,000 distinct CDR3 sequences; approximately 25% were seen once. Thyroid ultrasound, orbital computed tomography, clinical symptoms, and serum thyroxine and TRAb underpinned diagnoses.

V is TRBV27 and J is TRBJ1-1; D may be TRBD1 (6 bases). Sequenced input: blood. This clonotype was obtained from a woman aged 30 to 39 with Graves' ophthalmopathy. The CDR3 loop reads CASSLPPTGNTEAFF. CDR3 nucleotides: TGTGCCAGCAGTTTACCCCCGACAGGGAACACTGAAGCTTTCTTT.